The 7 T cell receptor beta chains below all came from one sample that was sequenced in a study of OX40 agonist ivuxolimab in advanced cancers. Data came from immunoSEQ multiplex PCR; TCRdb stores just in-frame clones and leaves some out. The sample has under 90,000 clones, roughly 83% seen once. The material was CD4+ or CD8+ T cells sorted from blood, obtained in a trial of the OX40 agonist ivuxolimab. The receptors were sampled from an adult with an advanced solid tumor such as melanoma, head and neck, liver or kidney cancer.

This chain uses TRBV5-1 with TRBJ1-1, with D perhaps TRBD1 (5 bases). Germline-derived CDR1 and CDR2 are SGHRS and YFSETQ. The CDR3 spans 14 residues. Trimming shortened V by 5 bases and J by 2 bases, and 13 bases separated the two germline ends. The CDR3 spells CASSSGTFNTEAFF. CDR3 in DNA: TGCGCCAGCAGTTCCGGGACCTTTAACACTGAAGCTTTCTTT.

The chain has TRBV6-5 and TRBJ1-6; 8 bases fit TRBD1. The CDR3 totals 14 residues. The V and J ends lost 8 bases and 5 bases, in that order; junction bases with no gene match: 5. CDR1 is MNHEY, CDR2 SVGAGI, per germline. CDR3 DNA: TGTGCCAGCGGGTCGACAGGGGATAATTCACCCCTCCACTTT. This translates into CASGSTGDNSPLHF.

Here the CDR3 reads CSVDRVSGNTIYF. The CDR3 DNA reads as TGCAGCGTTGACAGGGTGTCGGGAAACACCATATATTTT. The V call is TRBV29-1, the J call TRBJ1-3, with a weak D call TRBD1 (5 bases). The V end was cut by 3 bases, the J end by 4 bases, with 10 bases between. Germline V gives CDR1 SQVTM, CDR2 ANQGSEA. The CDR3 has 13 amino acids.

V is TRBV11-2 and J is TRBJ1-2, with 7 bases that match TRBD1. This CDR3 has 17 residues. The junction had 12 bases not matched to a gene; V was cut back by 5 bases and J by 0 bases. Germline CDR1 SGHAT, CDR2 FQNNGV. In DNA form, the CDR3 reads TGTGCCAGCAGCCGACGCCGGGACAGAAGTACTAACTATGGCTACACCTTC. It encodes CASSRRRDRSTNYGYTF.

This clone was recorded once. The gene calls are TRBV5-1 and TRBJ1-6; 7 bases agree with TRBD1. The CDR3 is made up of 16 amino acids. CDR1 is SGHRS and CDR2 is YFSETQ in the germline V gene. The ends lost 0 bases at V and 1 base at J; junction bases unmatched: 1. The CDR3 DNA is TGCGCCAGCAGCTTGGTGACAGGGTCCTATAATTCACCCCTCCACTTT. As protein: CASSLVTGSYNSPLHF.

The chain uses TRBV19 and TRBJ2-7; 9 positions agree with TRBD2. V gave up 5 bases and J gave up 3 bases; unmatched junction bases: 8. The V gene's germline CDR1 is LNHDA and CDR2 SQIVND (reference sequence). The CDR3 runs 15 residues. CDR3 DNA sequence: TGTGCCAGTAGTCAGGGACTAGCTGGGTTCTACGAGCAGTACTTC. Protein: CASSQGLAGFYEQYF. Based on the CDR3 plus reference TRBV19 and TRBJ2-7, the full variable domain is DGGITQSPKYLFRKEGQNVTLSCEQNLNHDAMYWYRQDPGQGLRLIYYSQIVNDFQKGDIAEGYSVSREKKESFPLTVTSAQKNPTAFYLCASSQGLAGFYEQYFGPGTRLTVT.

The chain has TRBV5-4 and TRBJ1-4, with D perhaps TRBD1 (6 bases). CDR1 is SGHNT and CDR2 is YYREEE in the germline V gene (reference sequence). The CDR3 has 14 amino acids. V lost 0 bases to trimming and J lost 3 bases, with 6 bases between them. This chain's CDR3 is CASSLGQANEKLFF. CDR3 in DNA: TGTGCCAGCAGCTTGGGACAGGCTAATGAAAAACTGTTTTTT.